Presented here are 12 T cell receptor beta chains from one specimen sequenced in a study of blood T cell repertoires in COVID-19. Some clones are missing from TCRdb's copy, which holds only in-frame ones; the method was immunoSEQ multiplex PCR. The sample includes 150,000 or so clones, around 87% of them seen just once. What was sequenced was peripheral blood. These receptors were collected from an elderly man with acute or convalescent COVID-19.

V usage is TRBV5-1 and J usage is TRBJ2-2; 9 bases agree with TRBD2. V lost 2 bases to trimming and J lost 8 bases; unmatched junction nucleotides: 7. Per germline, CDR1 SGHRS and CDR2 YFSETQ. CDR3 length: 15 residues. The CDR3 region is CASSFLAGGPGELFF. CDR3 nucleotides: TGCGCCAGCAGCTTCCTCGCGGGGGGGCCGGGGGAGCTGTTTTTT. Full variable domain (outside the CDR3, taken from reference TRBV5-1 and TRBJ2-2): KAGVTQTPRYLIKTRGQQVTLSCSPISGHRSVSWYQQTPGQGLQFLFEYFSETQRNKGNFPGRFSGRQFSNSRSEMNVSTLELGDSALYLCASSFLAGGPGELFFGEGSRLTVL.

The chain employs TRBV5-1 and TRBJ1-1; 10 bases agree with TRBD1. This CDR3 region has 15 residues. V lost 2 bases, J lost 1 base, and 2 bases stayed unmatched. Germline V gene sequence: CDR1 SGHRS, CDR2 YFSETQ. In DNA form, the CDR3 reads TGCGCCAGCAGCTTCGGGACAGGGGCGAACACTGAAGCTTTCTTT. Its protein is CASSFGTGANTEAFF. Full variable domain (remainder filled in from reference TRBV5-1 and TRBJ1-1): KAGVTQTPRYLIKTRGQQVTLSCSPISGHRSVSWYQQTPGQGLQFLFEYFSETQRNKGNFPGRFSGRQFSNSRSEMNVSTLELGDSALYLCASSFGTGANTEAFFGQGTRLTVV.

The CDR3 DNA reads TGTGCCACAGCCGCCTCCGGAGCCTACAATGAGCAGTTCTTC. This gives the protein CATAASGAYNEQFF. This rearrangement joins TRBV24-1 to TRBJ2-1; the D is unclear. V was trimmed by 10 bases and J by 2 bases, leaving 14 bases between them. Germline lookup yields CDR1 KGHDR and CDR2 SFDVKD. This CDR3 comprises 14 residues.

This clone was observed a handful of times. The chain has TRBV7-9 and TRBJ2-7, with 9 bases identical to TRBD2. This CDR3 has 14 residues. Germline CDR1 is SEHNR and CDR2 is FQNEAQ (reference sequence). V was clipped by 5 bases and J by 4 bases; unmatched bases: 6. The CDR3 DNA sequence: TGTGCCAGCAGCCTTAGCGGGAGTTCGTACGAGCAGTACTTC. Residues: CASSLSGSSYEQYF.

In DNA, the CDR3 is TGTGCCAGCAGCCACCGACAGGGATATCAGCCCCAGCATTTT. Protein product: CASSHRQGYQPQHF. This chain uses TRBV3-1 (or the pseudogene TRBV3-2) with TRBJ1-5; 7 positions match TRBD1. V trimming: 3 bases; J trimming: 5 bases; junction bases outside the gene matches: 4. The germline gives CDR1 LGHDT, CDR2 YNNKEL (reference sequence). The CDR3 is 14 amino acids.

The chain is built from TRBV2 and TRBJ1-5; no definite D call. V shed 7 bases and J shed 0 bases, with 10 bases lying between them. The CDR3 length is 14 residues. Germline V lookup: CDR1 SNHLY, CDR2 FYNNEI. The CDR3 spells CASTVENSNQPQHF. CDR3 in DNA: TGTGCCAGCACGGTCGAGAATAGCAATCAGCCCCAGCATTTT. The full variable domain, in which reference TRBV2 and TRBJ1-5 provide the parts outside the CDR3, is EPEVTQTPSHQVTQMGQEVILRCVPISNHLYFYWYRQILGQKVEFLVSFYNNEISEKSEIFDDQFSVERPDGSNFTLKIRSTKLEDSAMYFCASTVENSNQPQHFGDGTRLSIL.

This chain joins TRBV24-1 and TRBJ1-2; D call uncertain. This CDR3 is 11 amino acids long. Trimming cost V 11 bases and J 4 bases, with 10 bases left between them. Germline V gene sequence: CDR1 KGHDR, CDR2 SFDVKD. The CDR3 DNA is TGTGCCATCTCCGGGATCTATGGCTACACCTTC. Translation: CAISGIYGYTF.

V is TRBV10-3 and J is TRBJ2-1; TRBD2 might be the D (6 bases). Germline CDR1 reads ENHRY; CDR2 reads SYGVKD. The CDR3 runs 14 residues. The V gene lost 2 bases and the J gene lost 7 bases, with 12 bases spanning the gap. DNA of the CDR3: TGTGCCATCAGTGAGGCGGGGAGGTGGAATGAGCAGTTCTTC. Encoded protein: CAISEAGRWNEQFF.

This CDR3 reads CASSPGGSPRTDTQYF. CDR3 DNA sequence: TGTGCCAGCAGCCCAGGCGGGTCACCCCGCACAGATACGCAGTATTTT. The J gene is TRBJ2-3, the V gene TRBV7-2, with D perhaps matching TRBD2 (5 bases). The germline V gene encodes CDR1 SGHTA and CDR2 FQGNSA. V was trimmed by 5 bases and J by 1 base, leaving 16 bases between them. The CDR3 is 16 amino acids.

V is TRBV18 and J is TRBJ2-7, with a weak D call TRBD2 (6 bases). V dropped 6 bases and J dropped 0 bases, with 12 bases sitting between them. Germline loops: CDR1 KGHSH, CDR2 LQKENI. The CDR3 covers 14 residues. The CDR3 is CASSPGTDSYEQYF. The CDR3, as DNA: TGTGCCAGCTCCCCCGGGACTGACTCCTACGAGCAGTACTTC.

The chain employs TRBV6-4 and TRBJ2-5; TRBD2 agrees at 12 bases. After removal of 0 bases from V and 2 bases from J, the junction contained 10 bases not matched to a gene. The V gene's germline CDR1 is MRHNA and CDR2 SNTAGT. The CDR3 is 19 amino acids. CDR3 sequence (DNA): TGTGCCAGCAGTGACTCGATACTAGCGGGAGGAGGCCCGCAAGAGACCCAGTACTTC. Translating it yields CASSDSILAGGGPQETQYF.

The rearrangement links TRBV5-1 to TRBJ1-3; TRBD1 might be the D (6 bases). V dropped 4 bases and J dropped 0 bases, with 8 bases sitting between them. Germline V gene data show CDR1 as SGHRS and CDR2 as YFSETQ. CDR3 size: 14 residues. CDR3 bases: TGCGCCAGCAGCAGGACAGACTCTGGAAACACCATATATTTT. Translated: CASSRTDSGNTIYF.